Listed below are T cell receptor beta chains from one sample, sequenced in a study of human versus mouse CDR3 diversity and MHC coevolution. This table comes from immunoSEQ multiplex PCR, and its TCRdb copy is limited to in-frame clones, with some not included. The sample comprises around 59,000 clones, about 93% of which are singletons, and about 20% rests with the top ten. Sequencing was performed on naive CD4+ T cells from blood. These receptors were taken from a person in their sixties in good health. Each CDR3 is given with its conserved first and last residue. Fields, in order: CDR3 DNA, CDR3 protein, clone size, J gene, V gene, D gene. The D gene is left open where the match is weak. A clone size is listed for some rows: how often the clone was seen (once, few, many), or a class if it is expanded.

TGTGCCAGCAGCTACAACTCCTACGAGCAGTACTTC | CASSYNSYEQYF | - | TRBJ2-7 | TRBV13 | -
TGTGCCAGCAGCCTCAGGGGCTACGAGCAGTACTTC | CASSLRGYEQYF | - | TRBJ2-7 | TRBV14 | -
TGTGCCAGCAGCTTAGCGGACAACAATGAGCAGTTCTTC | CASSLADNNEQFF | - | TRBJ2-1 | TRBV7-7 | -
TGCGCCAGCAGCTTGCCGGGACAAAACTATGGCTACACCTTC | CASSLPGQNYGYTF | - | TRBJ1-2 | TRBV5-1 | -
TGCGCCAGCAGCCAAGATCCCGCTTACAGGGGAACGGGTGGCTACACCTTC | CASSQDPAYRGTGGYTF | - | TRBJ1-2 | TRBV4-1 | TRBD1
TGTGCCAGCGACTTAGCGGGAGGGTCCACCGGGGAGCTGTTTTTT | CASDLAGGSTGELFF | - | TRBJ2-2 | TRBV11-2 | TRBD2
TGTGCCAGCAGCATCGGGACAGGGCCCTACGAGCAGTACTTC | CASSIGTGPYEQYF | - | TRBJ2-7 | TRBV9 | TRBD1
TGTGCCAGTAGTATAGAGGACAGGGGAGTCGTGAACACTGAAGCTTTCTTT | CASSIEDRGVVNTEAFF | - | TRBJ1-1 | TRBV19 | TRBD1
TGCGCCAGCAGCCAAGAAGGAATAGAAGGGGGAGCACCAGAGACCCAGTACTTC | CASSQEGIEGGAPETQYF | - | TRBJ2-5 | TRBV4-1 | -
TGCAGCGTTGAAACAGGCCCGTCCTACGAGCAGTACTTC | CSVETGPSYEQYF | - | TRBJ2-7 | TRBV29-1 | -
TGTGCCAGCAGCCTAAGGGAGTGGGAGACCCAGTACTTC | CASSLREWETQYF | - | TRBJ2-5 | TRBV7-9 | -
TGTGCCAGCTCCTCCGTACCGGGAGGTAACTATGGCTACACCTTC | CASSSVPGGNYGYTF | - | TRBJ1-2 | TRBV6-5 | -
TGCAGCCCCCCCCCAGTGAAACAGGGAATCTACGAGCAGTACTTC | CSPPPVKQGIYEQYF | - | TRBJ2-7 | TRBV29-1 | -
TGTGCCAGCAGCCCCGGACTAGCGGGAGTAGATACGCAGTATTTT | CASSPGLAGVDTQYF | - | TRBJ2-3 | TRBV7-3 | TRBD2
TGTGCCAGCTCACAGGGACAGTGGGAGACCCAGTACTTC | CASSQGQWETQYF | few | TRBJ2-5 | TRBV18 | TRBD1
TGTGCCAGCAGCTTAACGGGACAGGGGGTTTTTGAAAAACTGTTTTTT | CASSLTGQGVFEKLFF | - | TRBJ1-4 | TRBV7-9 | TRBD1
TGTGCCAGCAGTTGCCCCGGACAGGGGCAGGGCGGGGAGCTGTTTTTT | CASSCPGQGQGGELFF | - | TRBJ2-2 | TRBV27 | TRBD1
TGTGCCAGCAGCGTTTCCCCCGGGACTCGGAGCTCCTACAATGAGCAGTTCTTC | CASSVSPGTRSSYNEQFF | - | TRBJ2-1 | TRBV9 | -
TGCGCCAGCAGCCCAAGGGACAGGGGGTCGGACGAGCAGTACTTC | CASSPRDRGSDEQYF | - | TRBJ2-7 | TRBV5-1 | TRBD1
TGCAGCGAGACTAGCGGCACAGATACGCAGTATTTT | CSETSGTDTQYF | once | TRBJ2-3 | TRBV29-1 | TRBD2
TGTGCCAGCTCACCACTAATATACTCCAGGGGGCTAGAGACCCAGTACTTC | CASSPLIYSRGLETQYF | - | TRBJ2-5 | TRBV18 | TRBD1
TGCAGCGTTGTGGAGGCTGGAAACACCATATATTTT | CSVVEAGNTIYF | - | TRBJ1-3 | TRBV29-1 | -
TGTGCCAGCAGCTTAGCCGGGGGGCAGGGGGAGACCCAGTACTTC | CASSLAGGQGETQYF | - | TRBJ2-5 | TRBV11-2 | -
TGCGCCAGCAGTTTGACGGGTCCCAATCAGCCCCAGCATTTT | CASSLTGPNQPQHF | - | TRBJ1-5 | TRBV5-1 | -